Reported below is one T cell receptor (beta chain). Its target antigen remains unknown. The sample holds no much larger clone one base away, and base qualities are not on file. In the paper's terms, the time point label means: about 28 days (+/-7) after the second vaccine dose. AZD1222 recipients given second doses at about 4 weeks or at about 12 weeks were pooled, since spike-specific TCR depth and breadth were not found to differ between the two schedules. Vaccinee samples were obtained from the UK trials COV001 and COV002, which included a single-blind randomized controlled phase 2/3 trial of AZD1222 (ChAdOx1 nCoV-19) in healthy adults. For TCRbeta chain sequencing, PBMC samples from trial participants were taken at day 0 and at day 28 after the second dose. The data were taken from a study of T cell responses to AZD1222 COVID-19 vaccine (dated by TCRdb to the early 2020s). Study-level background: TCR sequencing covered about 230 trial participants: nearly 210 given two doses of AZD1222 and 26 given two doses of MenACWY control vaccine. Enrollment into the trials was organized by age into subgroups of 18-55, 56-69 and 70-plus years, and those subgroups contained roughly 140, 27 and 60 TCR-sequenced participants, respectively. Here is what the overall study found, with its caveats: Reportedly, almost half of the unique spike-specific TCRs recognized epitopes lying outside the regions that are mutated in the B.1.351 and B.1.1.7 variants. A significant rise in spike-specific TCR breadth and depth was observed after two AZD1222 doses relative to day 0 and relative to MenACWY recipients. In the small 56-69-year group, the increase in depth fell short of significance, most likely because of low power. Because no day 14 peak-response samples were available, repertoires were characterized only after the peak T cell response. Participants were mostly white British, with more females than males. The authors suggested clonal diversity may have been underestimated. CD4 TCRs associated with the vaccine covered the entire spike protein, and the dominant responses were in regions 160-218 and 743-854. Conclusions about previously exposed vaccinees are limited, since just a handful of AZD1222 recipients were seropositive for SARS-CoV-2 at baseline.

The CDR3 regions of human TCRbeta chains were analyzed by immunosequencing. In the authors' own workflow: Repertoire TCRs were checked for matches against a reference library of SARS-CoV-2-specific TCRs that had been generated using the MIRA antigen-specificity platform. Breadth was defined as the fraction of unique TCRs that were SARS-CoV-2-associated. Depth was defined as the fraction of total T cells that were SARS-CoV-2-associated. Using the MIRA data, every spike-specific TCR was mapped to the spike region that the TCR reacted to and assigned to either a CD4 or a CD8 class. Log10-transformed breadth and depth values were compared by one-way ANOVA with Sidak's multiple comparisons tests. In TCRdb, the immuneACCESS table is reduced to in-frame sequences with V and J assigned. These tables do not hold every clone; where another copy was compared, an unresolved V gene accounts for under half, and the others remain unexplained. Clonal size and the V and J genes are those of that table, whereas D and trimming came from the DNA. Present in this sample are about 130,000 clones, roughly 86% of which were seen just once. Roughly 5.2% of the sample is held by the ten biggest clonotypes.

Spanning cysteine to phenylalanine, the CDR3 consists of 13 amino acids. Of the read, only the CDR3 DNA is kept; its 39 bases are in frame from base 1. CDR1 and CDR2, looked up from the germline V gene (reference sequence), are GTSNPN and SVGIG. V loses 0 bases at its end and J loses 10 bases; junction bases beyond the gene matches: 5. Sequences were derived from peripheral blood, sampled 28 days after the second AZD1222 dose. This TCR was recovered from an adult who received the AZD1222 COVID-19 vaccine. The chain is made from TRBV30 and TRBJ2-1, with 8 junctional bases fitting TRBD2. The CDR3 amino acid sequence is: CAWSVIQREEQFF. The nucleotide sequence is given as TGTGCCTGGAGTGTAATCCAGCGGGAGGAGCAGTTCTTC.